The subject of this entry is one T cell receptor beta chain. This sample was included in a study of blood T cell repertoires in COVID-19. Study-wide context: Material from acute and convalescent COVID-19 was sourced from the United States, Italy and Spain. The cDNA or gDNA used as material had been derived from T cells, B-cell-depleted T cells, or PBMCs.

This CDR3 is built from 14 residues. Trimming removed 5 bases from V and 9 bases from J, with 19 bases in between. Germline CDR1 reads MGHRA; CDR2 reads YSYEKL. Sequencing used immunoSEQ multiplex PCR; TCRdb keeps in-frame clones, though not all of them. This table has more than 55,000 clones, approximately 90% appearing once. The origin of this receptor is a woman between 65 and 79 years old with acute or convalescent COVID-19. V is TRBV4-1 and J is TRBJ1-2, with D possibly TRBD1 on 5 matching bases. The sequenced sample consisted of peripheral blood. CDR3 bases: TGCGCCAGCAGCAAGGAATCCCAGGGCCGGAGCTACACCTTC. Protein sequence: CASSKESQGRSYTF.